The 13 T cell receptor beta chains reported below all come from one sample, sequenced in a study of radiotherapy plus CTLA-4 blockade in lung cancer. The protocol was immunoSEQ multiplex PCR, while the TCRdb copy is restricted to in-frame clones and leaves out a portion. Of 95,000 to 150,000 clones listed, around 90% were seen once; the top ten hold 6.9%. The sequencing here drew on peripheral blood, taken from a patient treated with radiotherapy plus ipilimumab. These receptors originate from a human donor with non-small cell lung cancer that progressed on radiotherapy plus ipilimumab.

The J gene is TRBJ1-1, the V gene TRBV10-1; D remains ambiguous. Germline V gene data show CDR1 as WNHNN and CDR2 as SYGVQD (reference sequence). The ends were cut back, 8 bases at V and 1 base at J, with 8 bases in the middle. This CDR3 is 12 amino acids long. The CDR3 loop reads CASDLPNTEAFF. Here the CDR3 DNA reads TGCGCCAGCGACCTGCCGAACACTGAAGCTTTCTTT.

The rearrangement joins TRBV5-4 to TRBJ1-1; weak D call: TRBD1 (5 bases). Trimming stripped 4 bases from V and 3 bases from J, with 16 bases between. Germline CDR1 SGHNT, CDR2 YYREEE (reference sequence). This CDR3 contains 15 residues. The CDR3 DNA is TGTGCCAGCAGCACCTCCGGGGGTAGCTACACTGAAGCTTTCTTT. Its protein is CASSTSGGSYTEAFF.

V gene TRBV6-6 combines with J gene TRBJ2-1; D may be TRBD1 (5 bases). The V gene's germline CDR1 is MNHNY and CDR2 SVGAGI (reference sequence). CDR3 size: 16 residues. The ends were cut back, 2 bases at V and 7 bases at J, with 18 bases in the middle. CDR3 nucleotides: TGTGCCAGCAGTTACGCGGCAGGGATTCCGAAGAATGAGCAGTTCTTC. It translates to CASSYAAGIPKNEQFF.

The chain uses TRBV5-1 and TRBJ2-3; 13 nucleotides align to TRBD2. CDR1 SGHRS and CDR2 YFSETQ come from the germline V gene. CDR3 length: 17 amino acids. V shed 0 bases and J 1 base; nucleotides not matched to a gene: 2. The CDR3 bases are TGCGCCAGCAGCTTGGGTGGGACTAGCGGGGGCACAGATACGCAGTATTTT. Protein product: CASSLGGTSGGTDTQYF.

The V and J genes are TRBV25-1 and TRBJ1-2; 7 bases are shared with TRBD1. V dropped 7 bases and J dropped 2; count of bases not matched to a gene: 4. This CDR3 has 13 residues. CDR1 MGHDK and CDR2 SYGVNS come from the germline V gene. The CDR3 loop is CASKLGQNYGYTF. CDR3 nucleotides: TGTGCCAGCAAACTGGGACAGAACTATGGCTACACCTTC.

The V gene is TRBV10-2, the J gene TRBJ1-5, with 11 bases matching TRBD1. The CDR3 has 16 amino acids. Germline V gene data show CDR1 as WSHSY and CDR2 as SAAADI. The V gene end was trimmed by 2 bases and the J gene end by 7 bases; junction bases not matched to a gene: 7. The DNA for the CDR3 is TGCGCCAGCAGTGAGCCGCCGGGACAGGGGGTACAGCCCCAGCATTTT. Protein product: CASSEPPGQGVQPQHF.

The CDR3 region has the DNA TGTGCCAGCAGCCCCCAAGCAGAGGGATTGGGGGAGCTGTTTTTT. Translation gives CASSPQAEGLGELFF. This chain connects TRBV9 to TRBJ2-2, with D maybe TRBD2 (5 bases). CDR3 length: 15 amino acids. From germline, CDR1 is SGDLS and CDR2 YYNGEE. V was pared by 4 bases and J by 8 bases, with 18 bases between.

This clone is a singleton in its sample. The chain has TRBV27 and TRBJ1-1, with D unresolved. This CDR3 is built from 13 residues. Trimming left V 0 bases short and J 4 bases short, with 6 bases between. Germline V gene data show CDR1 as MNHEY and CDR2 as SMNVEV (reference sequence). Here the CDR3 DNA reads TGTGCCAGCAGTTTATCGGTCCTCACTGAAGCTTTCTTT. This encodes CASSLSVLTEAFF.

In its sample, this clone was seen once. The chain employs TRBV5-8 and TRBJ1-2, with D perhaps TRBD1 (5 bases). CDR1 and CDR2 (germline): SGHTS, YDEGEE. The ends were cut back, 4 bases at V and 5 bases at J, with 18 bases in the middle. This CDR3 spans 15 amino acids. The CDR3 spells CASSPGGTGGYGYTF. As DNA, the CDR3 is TGTGCCAGCAGCCCGGGGGGGACCGGCGGTTATGGCTACACCTTC.

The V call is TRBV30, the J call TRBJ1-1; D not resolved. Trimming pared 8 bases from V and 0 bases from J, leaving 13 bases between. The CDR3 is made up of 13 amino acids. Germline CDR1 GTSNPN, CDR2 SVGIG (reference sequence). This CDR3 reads CASSRTVNTEAFF. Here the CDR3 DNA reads TGTGCCAGCTCCAGGACGGTGAACACTGAAGCTTTCTTT.

CDR3 coding DNA: TGTGCCAGCAGCTTCTGGGGTAGATACAATGAGCAGTTCTTC. Protein product: CASSFWGRYNEQFF. The J gene is TRBJ2-1, the V gene TRBV7-9; D ambiguous. Germline V gives CDR1 SEHNR, CDR2 FQNEAQ (reference sequence). The V and J ends lost 3 bases and 4 bases respectively, with 10 bases between them. The CDR3 spans 14 residues.

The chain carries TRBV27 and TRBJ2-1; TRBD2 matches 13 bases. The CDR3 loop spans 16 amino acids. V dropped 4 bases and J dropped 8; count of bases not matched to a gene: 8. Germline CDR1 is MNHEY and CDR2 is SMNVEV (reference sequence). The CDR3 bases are TGTGCCAGCAGTTCCGAGAAGACTAGCGGGAGGCATGAGCAGTTCTTC. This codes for CASSSEKTSGRHEQFF.

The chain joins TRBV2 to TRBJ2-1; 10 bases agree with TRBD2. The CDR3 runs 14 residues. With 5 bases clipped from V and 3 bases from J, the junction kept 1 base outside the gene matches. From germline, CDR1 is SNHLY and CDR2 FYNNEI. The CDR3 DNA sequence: TGTGCCAGCAGTAGGACTAGCGGCTACAATGAGCAGTTCTTC. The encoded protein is CASSRTSGYNEQFF.